This T cell receptor beta chain is drawn from a study of CD8 T cells in ankylosing spondylitis. Study-wide points: Blood of patients with ankylosing spondylitis appeared to be characterized by a TCR beta motif of several highly homologous variants. It was reported that disease-linked clones were significantly enriched in matched ankylosing spondylitis synovial fluid.

Quantitative barcoded 5'-RACE was used to prepare TCR beta libraries. Via MiXCR, TCRdb re-called the 5' RACE reads, giving one row per CDR3 protein. The sample has around 90,000 distinct CDR3 sequences, 27% seen once. This clonotype was counted many times. What it binds is not known. V lost 1 base to trimming and J lost 1 base, with 8 bases between them. CDR1 is SGHRS and CDR2 is YFSETQ in the germline V gene. This CDR3 is 14 amino acids long. The sequenced material came from blood, either unsorted or a sorted T cell fraction (not recorded which). The chain recombines TRBV5-1 with TRBJ1-1; D remains unclear. The receptor's source is a male donor with ankylosing spondylitis or in good health (not recorded which). The CDR3 loop reads CASSLTFKNTEAFF. CDR3 sequence (DNA): TGCGCCAGCAGCTTGACCTTCAAGAACACTGAAGCTTTCTTT.